This TCR beta chain was retrieved from a study of Ad26.COV2.S vaccination and SARS-CoV-2 variants. Study overall: Recipients of Ad26.COV2.S got it intramuscularly, once or twice 56 days apart.

CDR1 MNHEY and CDR2 SVGAGI come from the germline V gene. The CDR3 runs 11 residues. Repertoires were generated with immunoSEQ multiplex PCR, while TCRdb's copy carries only in-frame clones and drops some. This sample has hundreds of thousands of clones; roughly 90% occur once, and the top ten carry approximately 1.5%. Of note for this clone: No antigen is known for it. The junction does not match germline at one end; this may be a read error.

Whole-study results and caveats: Vaccinees reportedly had broad spike-specific CD8+ and CD4+ T cell responses. TCR breadth and depth analyses may have underestimated total T cell responses. Participants in the vaccine arm had higher spike-specific TCR breadth; placebo recipients had lower.

Documented treatment: around 19 received Ad26.COV2.S at low or high dose, single or two shots; 5 received placebo; per-sample allocation not given. Sampling occurred on day 63 after the first vaccine or placebo injection. The sequence derives from a person between 18 and 59 years old who received the Ad26.COV2.S COVID-19 vaccine or a placebo. The specimen was peripheral blood, collected in a trial of Ad26.COV2.S vaccine versus placebo. The chain recombines TRBV6-5 with TRBJ2-7, with D possibly matching TRBD2 (5 bases). CDR3 nucleotides: TGTGCCAGCAGTTACCGGGAAAAGGTCCTCTTC. It translates to CASSYREKVLF.